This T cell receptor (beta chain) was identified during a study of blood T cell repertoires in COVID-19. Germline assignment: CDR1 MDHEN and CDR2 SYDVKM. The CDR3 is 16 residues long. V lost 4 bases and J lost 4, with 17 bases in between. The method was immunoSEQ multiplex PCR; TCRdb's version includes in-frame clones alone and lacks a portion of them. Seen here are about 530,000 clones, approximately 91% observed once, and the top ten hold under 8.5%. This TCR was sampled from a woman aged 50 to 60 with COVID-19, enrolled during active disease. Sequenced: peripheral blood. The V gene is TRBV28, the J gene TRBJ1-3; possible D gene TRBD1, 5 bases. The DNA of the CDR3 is TGTGCCAGCAGTTATAAAAGGGGCTTCGGAGGAAACACCATATATTTT. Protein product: CASSYKRGFGGNTIYF.